This TCR beta chain was obtained from a study of T cell responses to AZD1222 COVID-19 vaccine. About the research overall: Researchers grouped second doses given at about 4 or about 12 weeks into one pool.

The germline V gene encodes CDR1 MGHDK and CDR2 SYGVNS. The CDR3 runs to 16 residues. The ends were cut back, 4 bases at V and 4 bases at J, with 14 bases in the middle. Libraries were prepared by immunoSEQ multiplex PCR; TCRdb keeps only in-frame clonotypes and omits some of them. The top ten clones hold around 3.1% of a sample with 100,000 or so clones, 87% of them seen once. Study-wide points: The donors showed a predominance of white British ancestry and of females, with possible underestimation of clonal diversity. The number of AZD1222 recipients seropositive at baseline was only six.

For this clone: As yet, its antigen is unknown.

The chain recombines TRBV25-1 with TRBJ2-6; the D gene could be TRBD1 or TRBD2 (5 bases each). This sequence originates from an adult in good health. Sequenced here: peripheral blood, sampled on day 0 of AZD1222 vaccination. CDR3 DNA sequence: TGTGCCAGCAGTGGGGGGTGGGTTACCGGGGCCAACGTCCTGACTTTC. This sequence encodes CASSGGWVTGANVLTF. The whole variable domain, filled in from reference TRBV25-1 and TRBJ2-6, reads EADIYQTPRYLVIGTGKKITLECSQTMGHDKMYWYQQDPGMELHLIHYSYGVNSTEKGDLSSESTVSRIRTEHFPLTLESARPSHTSQYLCASSGGWVTGANVLTFGAGSRLTVL.